A single sample is the source of the 8 T cell receptor beta chains below, sequenced in a study of identical twins' blood T cells. TCRdb re-called the 5' RACE reads through MiXCR, storing one row per CDR3 protein. The table lists 350,000 to 450,000 distinct CDR3 sequences, about 28% of them singletons, with 6% to 7% in the top ten. The sequencing input was PBMCs. These receptors were obtained from a woman aged 18 to 50 in good health.

Many counts were recorded for this clonotype. This chain joins TRBV20-1 and TRBJ2-1, with TRBD2 matching over 7 bases. This CDR3 has 15 amino acids. V shed 0 bases, J shed 4 bases, and the junction held 6 bases outside the gene matches. Looked up from germline, CDR1 is DFQATT and CDR2 is SNEGSKA (reference sequence). In DNA, the CDR3 is TGCAGTGCTAGAGATCAACTAGCGCCATACAATGAGCAGTTCTTC. It specifies CSARDQLAPYNEQFF.

For this clonotype: The junction does not match germline at one end; this may be a read error. The V call is TRBV6-6, the J call TRBJ2-2; TRBD1 matches 7 bases. CDR3 length equals 13 residues. CDR1 and CDR2 (germline): MNHNY, SVGAGI (reference sequence). This CDR3 reads CATTKQGTGELLF. The DNA of the CDR3 is TGTGCCACCACTAAACAGGGGACCGGGGAGCTGCTTTTT.

This clonotype occurred a few times. The genes are TRBV30 and TRBJ1-1; unclear D gene. With 2 bases removed from V and 4 bases from J, the gap between germline ends came to 8 bases. There are 12 residues in the CDR3. Germline V gene lookup returns CDR1 GTSNPN and CDR2 SVGIG (reference sequence). The CDR3 protein is CAWSNGGTEAFF. The CDR3 DNA sequence: TGTGCCTGGAGTAACGGCGGCACTGAAGCTTTCTTT.

For this clonotype: At one end, the junction sequence differs from germline, possibly due to a read error. The rearrangement uses TRBV19 and TRBJ2-2; no reliable D call. The CDR3 covers 10 residues. Germline CDR1 LNHDA, CDR2 SQIVND (reference sequence). CDR3 nucleotide sequence: TGTGTCAGTAGAGGTGGGGAGCTGTTTTTT. As protein: CVSRGGELFF.

This clonotype has only a few counts. V gene TRBV4-2 combines with J gene TRBJ1-2; TRBD1 matches at 7 bases. Germline CDR1 is LGHNA and CDR2 is YNFKEQ. V trimming: 4 bases; J trimming: 3 bases; junction bases outside the gene matches: 5. The CDR3 covers 14 residues. The CDR3 sequence: CASSRNRGDYGYTF. The DNA for the CDR3 is TGTGCCAGCAGCCGAAACAGGGGTGACTATGGCTACACCTTC.

A note on this clonotype: The conserved phenylalanine or tryptophan is not found at the CDR3 terminus, so this likely reflects a read error. The rearrangement joins TRBV12-3 or TRBV12-4 to TRBJ1-2; D gene uncertain. The CDR3 totals 12 residues. Trimming took 5 bases from V and 7 from J, leaving 11 bases between them. CDR3 in DNA: TGTGCCAGCAGTCGCTCTTGGTCTGGCTACACCTCC. The encoded protein is CASSRSWSGYTS.

The chain couples TRBV5-1 to TRBJ2-7; no definite D call. The V gene lost 4 bases and the J gene lost 3 bases, with 8 bases spanning the gap. Germline CDR1 SGHRS, CDR2 YFSETQ. The CDR3 has 12 amino acids. CDR3 in amino acids: CASSLLDYEQYF. The CDR3 DNA reads TGCGCCAGCAGCCTATTAGACTACGAGCAGTACTTC. Using reference TRBV5-1 and TRBJ2-7 for the parts outside the CDR3, the full variable domain is KAGVTQTPRYLIKTRGQQVTLSCSPISGHRSVSWYQQTPGQGLQFLFEYFSETQRNKGNFPGRFSGRQFSNSRSEMNVSTLELGDSALYLCASSLLDYEQYFGPGTRLTVT.

The genes are TRBV9 and TRBJ2-1; D is perhaps TRBD2 (5 bases). The V gene's germline CDR1 is SGDLS and CDR2 YYNGEE. This CDR3 spans 15 amino acids. V lost 0 bases and J lost 8, with 15 bases in between. CDR3 nucleotides: TGTGCCAGCAGCGTAGTCGGAGCCGGCGGGCATGAGCAGTTCTTC. Translation: CASSVVGAGGHEQFF.